This T cell receptor (beta chain) was identified during a study of cytomegalovirus exposure and HLA in healthy donors. Study-wide points: Relative to the approximately 700-donor mean, N-insertions were reportedly fewer in an Asian-associated ancestry cluster in a later analysis. HLA alleles were associated with 16,951 TCR beta sequences in a later analysis at 0.05 false discovery rate. Rarity marked most TCR sequences, yet some public TCRs occurred in many donors.

The PCR used 60 Vbeta and 13 Jbeta primers. The method was immunoSEQ multiplex PCR; TCRdb's version includes in-frame clones alone and lacks a portion of them. Among 150,000 or so clones listed, roughly 80% were seen once. Unmatched junction bases numbered 6, after V lost 4 bases and J lost 3 bases. In germline, CDR1 is SGHRS, CDR2 YFSETQ. CDR3 size: 16 residues. Note on this clone: What it binds is not known.

The sequence was collected from a woman in her late teens or twenties in good health and CMV-seronegative. The chain has TRBV5-1 and TRBJ2-7; TRBD2 aligns across 14 bases. The sample consisted of PBMCs. CDR3 nucleotides: TGCGCCAGCAGCCCGGGACTAGCGGGAGCCCTCTACGAGCAGTACTTC. Its protein product is CASSPGLAGALYEQYF.